Sequencing of this T cell receptor beta chain was carried out in a study of PD-L1 blockade in urothelial cancer. Study overall: About nine tenths of the roughly 30 patients were men whose urothelial cancer was bladder-origin. The patients had undergone anywhere from 0 to 3 prior chemotherapy regimens.

V lost 2 bases and J 3 bases, leaving 12 bases between the germline ends. The germline gives CDR1 SGHRS, CDR2 YFSETQ. CDR3 length: 14 amino acids. The time point denotes: pretreatment peripheral blood. Individual patients had between 1 and 8 samples, taken pretreatment and on-treatment. Notes on the study in general: At 3 weeks on treatment, tumor-associated clones expanded more with durable benefit.

Note on this clone: The antigen remains undetermined.

The method was immunoSEQ multiplex PCR; TCRdb's version includes in-frame clones alone and lacks a portion of them. The sample carries tens of thousands of clones, 84% recorded once. The gene calls are TRBV5-1 and TRBJ2-7; a weak D match, TRBD2 (7 bases). The sequences come from PBMCs, collected around atezolizumab (anti-PD-L1) treatment. The clonotype originates from a man aged 55 to 70 with urothelial cancer. CDR3 sequence: CASSLAGQGYEQYF. The CDR3 bases are TGCGCCAGCAGCTTAGCGGGACAAGGCTACGAGCAGTACTTC. Using reference TRBV5-1 and TRBJ2-7 for the parts outside the CDR3, the full variable domain is KAGVTQTPRYLIKTRGQQVTLSCSPISGHRSVSWYQQTPGQGLQFLFEYFSETQRNKGNFPGRFSGRQFSNSRSEMNVSTLELGDSALYLCASSLAGQGYEQYFGPGTRLTVT.